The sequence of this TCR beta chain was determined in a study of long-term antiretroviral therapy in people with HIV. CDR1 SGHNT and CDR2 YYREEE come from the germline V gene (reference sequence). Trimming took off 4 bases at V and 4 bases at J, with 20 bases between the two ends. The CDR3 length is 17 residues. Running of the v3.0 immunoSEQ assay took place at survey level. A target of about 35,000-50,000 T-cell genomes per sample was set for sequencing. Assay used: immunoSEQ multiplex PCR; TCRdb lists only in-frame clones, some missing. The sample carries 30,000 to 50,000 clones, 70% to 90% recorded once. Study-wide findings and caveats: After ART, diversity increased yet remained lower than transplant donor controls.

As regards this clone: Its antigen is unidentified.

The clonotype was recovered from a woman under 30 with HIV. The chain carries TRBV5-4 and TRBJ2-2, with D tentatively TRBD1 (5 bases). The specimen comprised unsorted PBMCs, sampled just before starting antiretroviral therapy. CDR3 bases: TGTGCCAGCAGCCCAGCCGACAGACCAGCAACCACCGGGGAGCTGTTTTTT. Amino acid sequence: CASSPADRPATTGELFF.